These 32 T cell receptor beta chains came from one sample sequenced in a study of control samples from healthy donors and cancer patients. Produced via immunoSEQ multiplex PCR; TCRdb's table is partial and in-frame only. The table records about 130,000 clones, around 96% of them present only once. Sequenced input: blood. Source of these receptors: a man aged 25 to 40 in good health.

This chain connects TRBV5-4 to TRBJ1-2; 7 positions agree with TRBD1. This CDR3 is 13 amino acids long. The trim removed 0 bases at V and 8 bases at J, leaving 4 bases unmatched. Germline V gives CDR1 SGHNT, CDR2 YYREEE (reference sequence). The DNA of the CDR3 is TGTGCCAGCAGCTTGGACAGGGGTACCGGCTACACCTTC. As protein: CASSLDRGTGYTF.

V gene TRBV30 combines with J gene TRBJ1-2; perhaps TRBD1 as D (6 bases). CDR3 length equals 13 residues. Looked up from germline, CDR1 is GTSNPN and CDR2 is SVGIG (reference sequence). The ends were cut back, 0 bases at V and 8 bases at J, with 13 bases in the middle. In nucleotides, the CDR3 is TGTGCCTGGAGTGTACTACAGGGCGGCGGCTACACCTTC. Protein sequence: CAWSVLQGGGYTF.

The chain recombines TRBV10-2 with TRBJ2-2; the D is unclear. Germline CDR1 WSHSY, CDR2 SAAADI. Trimming took off 7 bases at V and 5 bases at J, with 8 bases between the two ends. The CDR3 is 12 amino acids. CDR3 protein: CASIFGTGELFF. The CDR3 DNA reads TGCGCCAGCATATTTGGGACCGGGGAGCTGTTTTTT.

The J gene is TRBJ1-5, the V gene TRBV29-1, with D tentatively TRBD1 (5 bases). The CDR3 is made up of 13 amino acids. The ends were cut back, 6 bases at V and 7 bases at J, with 16 bases in the middle. Germline-derived CDR1 and CDR2 are SQVTM and ANQGSEA. The CDR3 DNA sequence: TGCAGCGTCCGGATCAGGGCGGGACAGCCCCAGCATTTT. Protein: CSVRIRAGQPQHF.

This sequence joins TRBV6-5 and TRBJ1-4; unclear D gene. There are 14 residues in the CDR3. CDR1 is MNHEY, CDR2 SVGAGI, per germline. With 0 bases removed from V and 7 bases from J, the gap between germline ends came to 9 bases. The CDR3: CASSYSGSGEKLFF. CDR3 coding DNA: TGTGCCAGCAGTTACTCCGGGTCGGGTGAAAAACTGTTTTTT.

This chain joins TRBV18 and TRBJ2-4; no firm D call. Germline loops: CDR1 KGHSH, CDR2 LQKENI. The CDR3 spans 18 residues. Trimming left V 9 bases short and J 3 bases short, with 27 bases between. The CDR3 region is CASSEGLSKIRDKNIQYF. The DNA of the CDR3 is TGTGCCAGTTCCGAAGGGTTAAGCAAAATACGCGACAAAAACATTCAGTACTTC.

The V gene is TRBV6-1, the J gene TRBJ1-2, with 10 nucleotides matching TRBD1. This CDR3 is built from 14 residues. J lost 8 bases, V lost 3 bases, and 6 bases had no gene match. Germline V gene lookup returns CDR1 MNHNS and CDR2 SASEGT. The CDR3 DNA follows: TGTGCCAGCAGTGAGGACAGGGGGGTTGGGGGCTACACCTTC. Encoded protein: CASSEDRGVGGYTF.

By proportion, this clone is medium-sized. The V and J genes are TRBV6-2 or TRBV6-3 and TRBJ1-5; D perhaps matches TRBD1 (5 bases). This CDR3 is 14 amino acids long. Germline CDR1 and CDR2: MNHEY and SVGEGT. V was cut by 2 bases and J by 8 bases, with 13 bases left in between. The DNA for the CDR3 is TGTGCCAGCAGTTACAAAGGGGAGGCTGAGCCCCAGCATTTT. This sequence encodes CASSYKGEAEPQHF.

V usage is TRBV28 and J usage is TRBJ2-5; 7 bases line up with TRBD1. Germline V lookup: CDR1 MDHEN, CDR2 SYDVKM. CDR3 length equals 16 residues. With V trimmed by 5 bases and J by 4 bases, 13 bases remained unmatched. The CDR3 sequence: CASSRSEGAGGETQYF. In DNA, the CDR3 is TGTGCCAGCAGTCGATCTGAGGGGGCTGGCGGAGAGACCCAGTACTTC.

The rearrangement links TRBV5-1 to TRBJ1-5; unclear D gene. The V gene's germline CDR1 is SGHRS and CDR2 YFSETQ. The CDR3 has 14 amino acids. V lost 1 base and J 9 bases, leaving 14 bases between the germline ends. The chain's CDR3 is CASSLTADVRPQHF. The DNA for the CDR3 is TGCGCCAGCAGCTTGACCGCCGACGTTCGGCCCCAGCATTTT.

This chain joins TRBV7-8 and TRBJ2-5, with D perhaps matching TRBD1 (6 bases). V gave up 2 bases and J gave up 5 bases, with 18 bases separating them. The CDR3 covers 16 residues. CDR1 SGHVS and CDR2 FQNEAQ come from the germline V gene. This CDR3 is CASSLTWAGEKETQYF. CDR3 in DNA: TGTGCCAGCAGCTTAACGTGGGCAGGGGAGAAGGAGACCCAGTACTTC.

This clone was counted once. As DNA, the CDR3 is TGTGCCAGCAGCCAAGTTGACAGAGCCTACGAGCAGTACTTC. It encodes CASSQVDRAYEQYF. V and J are TRBV3-1 (or the pseudogene TRBV3-2) and TRBJ2-7; D may be TRBD1 (5 bases). This CDR3 contains 14 residues. Trimming pared 1 base from V and 2 bases from J, leaving 9 bases between. Looked up from germline, CDR1 is LGHDT and CDR2 is YNNKEL (reference sequence).

The V gene is TRBV19, the J gene TRBJ2-6; a weak D match, TRBD1 (6 bases). The CDR3 is 16 amino acids. V dropped 8 bases and J dropped 2 bases, with 16 bases sitting between them. Germline V gene sequence: CDR1 LNHDA, CDR2 SQIVND (reference sequence). The CDR3 region has the DNA TGTGCCAGTGAAGACAGGCCCTCGGCTGGGGCCAACGTCCTGACTTTC. It codes for CASEDRPSAGANVLTF.

This chain joins TRBV3-1 (or the pseudogene TRBV3-2) and TRBJ1-1, with TRBD1 identical over 8 bases. Unmatched junction bases numbered 5, after V lost 0 bases and J lost 2 bases. CDR3 size: 16 residues. The germline CDR1 and CDR2 sequences are LGHDT and YNNKEL (reference sequence). The CDR3 sequence is CASSQEWGQDNTEAFF. CDR3 in DNA: TGTGCCAGCAGCCAAGAATGGGGACAGGACAACACTGAAGCTTTCTTT.

This sequence joins TRBV28 and TRBJ1-1; TRBD1 matches at 7 bases. CDR1 and CDR2 from the germline V gene are MDHEN and SYDVKM. The CDR3 is 13 amino acids. With V trimmed by 6 bases and J by 3 bases, 4 bases remained unmatched. Written as DNA, the CDR3 is TGTGCCAGCAGCCTCAGGGGGGACACTGAAGCTTTCTTT. Protein: CASSLRGDTEAFF.

The genes are TRBV11-2 and TRBJ1-3; possible D gene TRBD1, 6 bases. The germline CDR1 and CDR2 sequences are SGHAT and FQNNGV. The CDR3 consists of 12 residues. Trimming shortened V by 5 bases and J by 10 bases, and 12 bases separated the two germline ends. In nucleotides, the CDR3 is TGTGCCAGCAGCCTAGGGGGGAGGACCATATATTTT. Its protein product is CASSLGGRTIYF.

This clone was detected only a few times. The chain uses TRBV5-6 and TRBJ1-2; no clear D gene. Germline V gene data show CDR1 as SGHDT and CDR2 as YYEEEE. V lost 0 bases to trimming and J lost 8 bases, with 8 bases between them. The CDR3 length is 12 residues. The DNA of the CDR3 is TGTGCCAGCAGCTTGGGATATGAGGGCTACACCTTC. It specifies CASSLGYEGYTF.

The chain employs TRBV7-9 and TRBJ1-2; D unclear. The CDR3 has 15 amino acids. CDR1 is SEHNR, CDR2 FQNEAQ, per germline (reference sequence). V dropped 1 base and J dropped 4 bases, with 13 bases sitting between them. This CDR3 is CASSLGRPEGYGYTF. CDR3 sequence (DNA): TGTGCCAGCAGCTTAGGCCGGCCGGAGGGCTATGGCTACACCTTC. The complete variable domain, with remaining parts taken from reference TRBV7-9 and TRBJ1-2, reads DTGVSQNPRHKITKRGQNVTFRCDPISEHNRLYWYRQTLGQGPEFLTYFQNEAQLEKSRLLSDRFSAERPKGSFSTLEIQRTEQGDSAMYLCASSLGRPEGYGYTFGSGTRLTVV.

The chain uses TRBV9 and TRBJ2-7; 7 bases line up with TRBD1. V was clipped by 3 bases and J by 2 bases; unmatched bases: 5. This CDR3 contains 14 residues. Germline CDR1 reads SGDLS; CDR2 reads YYNGEE. The CDR3 nucleotides are TGTGCCAGCAGCGCCAACACAGGGGCCTACGAGCAGTACTTC. Translation: CASSANTGAYEQYF.

V and J are TRBV11-2 and TRBJ1-2, with D uncertain. CDR3 size: 14 residues. Germline V lookup: CDR1 SGHAT, CDR2 FQNNGV. V gave up 1 base and J gave up 0 bases, with 6 bases separating them. CDR3 sequence (DNA): TGTGCCAGCAGCTTAGCGAGTACTAACTATGGCTACACCTTC. Encoded protein: CASSLASTNYGYTF.

The chain carries TRBV4-1 and TRBJ2-2; 9 bases match TRBD1. After removal of 6 bases from V and 6 bases from J, the junction contained 5 bases not matched to a gene. There are 14 residues in the CDR3. CDR1 is MGHRA and CDR2 is YSYEKL in the germline V gene. The CDR3 loop is CASSRTGGPGELFF. The DNA of the CDR3 is TGCGCCAGCAGTCGCACAGGGGGCCCCGGGGAGCTGTTTTTT.

The genes are TRBV6-6 and TRBJ1-1; possibly TRBD1 for D (5 bases). The germline V gene encodes CDR1 MNHNY and CDR2 SVGAGI (reference sequence). This CDR3 has 11 amino acids. The germline V and J ends were trimmed by 7 bases and 8 bases, with 11 bases remaining between them. CDR3 loop: CASTRGGEAFF. CDR3 in DNA: TGTGCCAGCACCCGGGGGGGGGAAGCTTTCTTT.

The chain recombines TRBV6-2 or TRBV6-3 with TRBJ1-2; possible D gene TRBD1, 6 bases. The ends were cut back, 6 bases at V and 5 bases at J, with 10 bases in the middle. CDR3 length equals 12 residues. Germline-derived CDR1 and CDR2 are MNHEY and SVGEGT. The CDR3 region is CASSPGQYGYTF. CDR3 sequence (DNA): TGTGCCAGCAGCCCAGGACAGTATGGCTACACCTTC.

J is TRBJ2-3 and V is TRBV5-1; D may be TRBD1 (5 bases). This CDR3 contains 11 residues. Germline V gene sequence: CDR1 SGHRS, CDR2 YFSETQ. V dropped 3 bases and J dropped 9 bases, with 8 bases sitting between them. The CDR3 DNA sequence: TGCGCCAGCAGCTCGAGACAGACGCAGTATTTT. Residues: CASSSRQTQYF.

This clone was recorded once. The gene calls are TRBV7-2 and TRBJ2-7, with 10 bases matching TRBD2. This CDR3 spans 15 amino acids. J gave up 2 bases and V 5 bases, and 6 bases lay outside the gene matches. The germline CDR1 and CDR2 sequences are SGHTA and FQGNSA. The CDR3, as DNA: TGTGCCAGCAGCCCTGGTAGCGGGGGGACCTACGAGCAGTACTTC. Its protein is CASSPGSGGTYEQYF.

This clone was found a few times. The chain has TRBV5-8 and TRBJ2-5; D gene unclear. V lost 0 bases, J lost 5 bases, and 5 bases lay in between. The CDR3 runs to 12 residues. CDR1 SGHTS and CDR2 YDEGEE come from the germline V gene. In DNA, the CDR3 is TGTGCCAGCAGCTTGGTTGGGGAGACCCAGTACTTC. It encodes CASSLVGETQYF.

The chain carries TRBV23-1 and TRBJ1-5, with D possibly TRBD1 on 6 matching bases. TRBV23-1 is given ORF status, its function remaining uncertain. V lost 6 bases to trimming and J lost 5 bases, with 29 bases between them. The CDR3 has 19 residues. The CDR3 reads CASRSVGGPSRRTDQPQHF. CDR3 sequence (DNA): TGCGCCAGCAGGTCCGTAGGGGGACCCTCGCGTAGAACGGATCAGCCCCAGCATTTT.

The rearrangement joins TRBV6-2 or TRBV6-3 to TRBJ2-5; 10 bases match TRBD1. V was pared by 8 bases and J by 5 bases, with 11 bases of the junction left unmatched. The CDR3 has 15 amino acids. Germline loops: CDR1 MNHEY, CDR2 SVGEGT. CDR3 residues: CASRPGTGVKETQYF. The CDR3 DNA reads as TGTGCCAGCCGCCCCGGGACAGGGGTTAAGGAGACCCAGTACTTC.

The chain couples TRBV7-2 to TRBJ2-5, with 11 bases matching TRBD1. The CDR3 spans 15 residues. CDR1 is SGHTA, CDR2 FQGNSA, per germline. V lost 1 base and J lost 6; bases outside the gene matches: 4. CDR3 nucleotides: TGTGCCAGCAGCTTAGGGACAGGGGGCCGGCAGACCCAGTACTTC. Protein sequence: CASSLGTGGRQTQYF.

The chain joins TRBV7-2 to TRBJ1-2; D is unresolved. The V end was cut by 1 base, the J end by 8 bases, with 8 bases between. The CDR3 sequence is 12 residues long. The germline CDR1 and CDR2 sequences are SGHTA and FQGNSA. The DNA for the CDR3 is TGTGCCAGCAGCTTAGAAGCGAGGGGCTACACCTTC. Translating it yields CASSLEARGYTF.

The chain is built from TRBV6-6 and TRBJ2-2, with 11 bases aligning to TRBD1. This CDR3 has 20 residues. The V gene end was trimmed by 6 bases and the J gene end by 0 bases; junction bases not matched to a gene: 15. Germline-derived CDR1 and CDR2 are MNHNY and SVGAGI (reference sequence). Here the CDR3 reads CASSPRYGTGGVANTGELFF. The CDR3 nucleotides read TGTGCCAGCAGCCCGCGATATGGGACAGGGGGTGTCGCGAACACCGGGGAGCTGTTTTTT.

Written as DNA, the CDR3 is TGTGCCAGCAGCTTAGGGGCAGGGGGCACAGAGACCCAGTACTTC. This gives the protein CASSLGAGGTETQYF. The rearrangement links TRBV7-9 to TRBJ2-5, with 8 bases matching TRBD1. Trimming at V came to 1 base and at J to 4 bases, leaving 5 bases not matched to a gene. There are 15 residues in the CDR3. Germline values: CDR1 SEHNR, CDR2 FQNEAQ (reference sequence).